The rows below give T cell receptor beta chains drawn from one sample of a study of cytomegalovirus exposure and HLA in healthy donors. Measured with immunoSEQ multiplex PCR; TCRdb has only the in-frame clones, and not every one. The profile shows about 130,000 clones, roughly 80% of them singletons. Material for sequencing was PBMCs. All receptors come from a man aged 35-49 years in good health and CMV-seronegative. Each CDR3 is given with its conserved first and last residue. The D gene is left open where the match is weak. Part of the rows lack a size; the others show once, few, many or a class for expanded clones.

j_call d_call clone_size v_call cdr3_nt cdr3_aa
TRBJ2-6 TRBD1 few TRBV23-1 TGCGCCAGCACAACAACGGACAGGTCCGGGGCCAACGTCCTGACTTTC CASTTTDRSGANVLTF
TRBJ2-3 TRBD2 - TRBV18 TGTGCCAGCTCACCACTACCTAGCGGGAGAGGGGATACGCAGTATTTT CASSPLPSGRGDTQYF
TRBJ1-1 - - TRBV11-2 TGTGCCAGCAGCCTCCGCGGGGGCAAGGACACTGAAGCTTTCTTT CASSLRGGKDTEAFF
TRBJ2-1 TRBD2 - TRBV18 TGTGCCAGCTCGCCAACACTAGCGGGGCGCAATGAGCAGTTCTTC CASSPTLAGRNEQFF
TRBJ2-1 - - TRBV7-3 TGTGCCAGCAGCGTGACAGGTGACAATGAGCAGTTCTTC CASSVTGDNEQFF
TRBJ1-4 - - TRBV6-1 TGTGCCAGCACCACAACACCTGCAACTAATGAAAAACTGTTTTTT CASTTTPATNEKLFF
TRBJ2-6 TRBD1 - TRBV5-6 TGTGCCAGCAGCGAGGACAGGGCCAGCTCTGGGGCCAACGTCCTGACTTTC CASSEDRASSGANVLTF
TRBJ2-3 - - TRBV4-1 TGCGCCAGCAGCCAAGACGGAGATACGCAGTATTTT CASSQDGDTQYF
TRBJ2-3 - - TRBV2 TGTGCCAGCAGACTAGCAGCAGATACGCAGTATTTT CASRLAADTQYF
TRBJ2-3 TRBD2 - TRBV10-2 TGCGCCTCCCTAGTGGGGCTAGCGGGGACTCCAGCGCAGTATTTT CASLVGLAGTPAQYF
TRBJ1-1 - - TRBV7-6 TGTGCCAGCAGCCCGAGACAGGAGGCGAACACTGAAGCTTTCTTT CASSPRQEANTEAFF
TRBJ2-7 TRBD1 - TRBV9 TGTGCCAGCCCATGGGGGACAGGGGGATTCTACGAGCAGTACTTC CASPWGTGGFYEQYF
TRBJ1-2 TRBD1 - TRBV27 TGTGCCAGCAGTTTTGGAGGTCCGGGACAGGGGTTAGGGGACTATGGCTACACCTTC CASSFGGPGQGLGDYGYTF
TRBJ2-3 TRBD2 - TRBV6-5 TGTGCAGCAGGCGGGAGCGTCACAGATACGCAGTATTTT CAAGGSVTDTQYF
TRBJ2-3 - - TRBV25-1 TGTGCCAGCAGTGTGATAGCGGGCACAGATACGCAGTATTTT CASSVIAGTDTQYF
TRBJ1-2 TRBD1 - TRBV5-4 TGTGCCAGCAGCCTCCCCCGGGACAGAGATGTGTATGGCTACACCTTC CASSLPRDRDVYGYTF
TRBJ1-1 TRBD1 - TRBV2 TGTGCCAGCAGTGAACAGGGGGCGTACACTGAAGCTTTCTTT CASSEQGAYTEAFF
TRBJ2-7 - - TRBV2 TGTGCCAGCAGTGAAGGTCCCAGGGAAACCTACGAGCAGTACTTC CASSEGPRETYEQYF